Listed below are T cell receptor beta chains from one sample, sequenced in a study of blood T cell repertoires in COVID-19. Clones were read by immunoSEQ multiplex PCR, and TCRdb kept only the in-frame ones, dropping some. The sample consists of approximately 350,000 clones, around 89% of them appearing once. The sample comprised PBMCs or T cells enriched from blood (not recorded which). These TCRs come from a man in his late teens or twenties who had recovered from COVID-19. Each CDR3 is given with its conserved first and last residue. The D gene is left open where the match is weak. Only some rows state a clone size, as once, few, many or a class for expanded clones.

V gene: TRBV9; D gene: .; clone size: .; J gene: TRBJ2-7; CDR3 protein: CASSVGSGEGFSEQYF; CDR3 DNA: TGTGCCAGCAGCGTAGGGTCAGGGGAAGGGTTTAGCGAGCAGTACTTC
V gene: TRBV6-1; D gene: TRBD1; clone size: .; J gene: TRBJ2-7; CDR3 protein: CASSALSGTGPSYEQYF; CDR3 DNA: TGTGCCAGCAGTGCACTCTCCGGGACAGGCCCGTCCTACGAGCAGTACTTC
V gene: TRBV7-8; D gene: TRBD1; clone size: .; J gene: TRBJ2-1; CDR3 protein: CASSYDRVPGNEQFF; CDR3 DNA: TGTGCCAGCAGCTATGACAGGGTCCCGGGAAATGAGCAGTTCTTC
V gene: TRBV28; D gene: TRBD1; clone size: .; J gene: TRBJ1-2; CDR3 protein: CASSLGQVYGYTF; CDR3 DNA: TGTGCCAGCAGTTTAGGACAGGTATATGGCTACACCTTC
V gene: TRBV7-3; D gene: TRBD1; clone size: .; J gene: TRBJ1-2; CDR3 protein: CASSFLPTGTSNYGYTF; CDR3 DNA: TGTGCCAGCAGCTTTCTACCGACAGGGACTTCTAACTATGGCTACACCTTC
V gene: TRBV5-4; D gene: .; clone size: .; J gene: TRBJ1-1; CDR3 protein: CASSLTRGNEAFF; CDR3 DNA: TGTGCCAGCAGCTTGACCAGGGGTAATGAAGCTTTCTTT
V gene: TRBV5-1; D gene: .; clone size: .; J gene: TRBJ1-1; CDR3 protein: CASSLGSTGTEAFF; CDR3 DNA: TGCGCCAGCAGCTTGGGGTCAACAGGGACTGAAGCTTTCTTT
V gene: TRBV5-4; D gene: TRBD2; clone size: few; J gene: TRBJ2-1; CDR3 protein: CASSSGTSGYNEQFF; CDR3 DNA: TGTGCCAGCAGCTCCGGGACTAGCGGTTACAATGAGCAGTTCTTC
V gene: TRBV5-1; D gene: TRBD1; clone size: .; J gene: TRBJ1-2; CDR3 protein: CASSAGPGDRAGYGYTF; CDR3 DNA: TGCGCCAGCAGCGCGGGGCCGGGGGACAGGGCTGGCTATGGCTACACCTTC
V gene: TRBV24-1; D gene: .; clone size: .; J gene: TRBJ1-5; CDR3 protein: CATGAGDQPQHF; CDR3 DNA: TGTGCCACCGGGGCAGGCGATCAGCCCCAGCATTTT
V gene: TRBV19; D gene: .; clone size: .; J gene: TRBJ1-2; CDR3 protein: CASTDLPGPGGGYTF; CDR3 DNA: TGTGCCAGTACCGACTTACCGGGCCCGGGAGGTGGCTACACCTTC
V gene: TRBV5-1; D gene: .; clone size: .; J gene: TRBJ2-6; CDR3 protein: CASSLGPNSGANVLTF; CDR3 DNA: TGCGCCAGCAGCTTGGGGCCAAACTCTGGGGCCAACGTCCTGACTTTC
V gene: TRBV28; D gene: .; clone size: .; J gene: TRBJ1-2; CDR3 protein: CASQDGWRRGYTF; CDR3 DNA: TGTGCCAGCCAAGACGGGTGGCGTCGTGGCTACACCTTC
V gene: TRBV21-1; D gene: .; clone size: .; J gene: TRBJ2-6; CDR3 protein: CASSNPGLAGHSGANVLTF; CDR3 DNA: TGTGCCAGCAGCAATCCCGGACTAGCGGGCCACTCTGGGGCCAACGTCCTGACTTTC
V gene: TRBV19; D gene: TRBD1; clone size: .; J gene: TRBJ2-2; CDR3 protein: CASSINRGSQTGELFF; CDR3 DNA: TGTGCCAGTAGTATCAACAGGGGGAGTCAAACCGGGGAGCTGTTTTTT
V gene: TRBV5-1; D gene: TRBD1; clone size: .; J gene: TRBJ1-5; CDR3 protein: CASSPTAGGTQPQHF; CDR3 DNA: TGCGCCAGCAGCCCTACGGCAGGGGGCACGCAGCCCCAGCATTTT
V gene: TRBV18; D gene: .; clone size: .; J gene: TRBJ1-1; CDR3 protein: CASSPGKTEAFF; CDR3 DNA: TGTGCCAGCTCACCGGGCAAAACTGAAGCTTTCTTT
V gene: TRBV19; D gene: .; clone size: .; J gene: TRBJ1-5; CDR3 protein: CASKSGDQPQHF; CDR3 DNA: TGTGCCAGTAAATCCGGGGATCAGCCCCAGCATTTT
V gene: TRBV9; D gene: .; clone size: .; J gene: TRBJ1-3; CDR3 protein: CASSVGGQTRNTIYF; CDR3 DNA: TGTGCCAGCAGCGTAGGAGGACAGACACGAAACACCATATATTTT
V gene: TRBV19; D gene: TRBD1; clone size: .; J gene: TRBJ2-1; CDR3 protein: CASSRTDRDLYNEQFF; CDR3 DNA: TGTGCCAGTAGCAGGACGGACAGGGACCTTTACAATGAGCAGTTCTTC
V gene: TRBV7-9; D gene: .; clone size: .; J gene: TRBJ1-6; CDR3 protein: CASSLLRGRGNSPLHF; CDR3 DNA: TGTGCCAGCAGCTTACTAAGAGGCAGGGGAAATTCACCCCTCCACTTT
V gene: TRBV29-1; D gene: .; clone size: .; J gene: TRBJ1-2; CDR3 protein: CSVAQDYGYTF; CDR3 DNA: TGCAGCGTTGCCCAGGACTATGGCTACACCTTC
V gene: TRBV19; D gene: .; clone size: .; J gene: TRBJ1-1; CDR3 protein: CASSAGGMNTEAFF; CDR3 DNA: TGTGCCAGTAGTGCGGGGGGAATGAACACTGAAGCTTTCTTT
V gene: TRBV6-6; D gene: TRBD1; clone size: .; J gene: TRBJ2-1; CDR3 protein: CASSYPRTGDGGQFF; CDR3 DNA: TGTGCCAGCAGTTACCCCAGAACAGGGGATGGAGGGCAGTTCTTC
V gene: TRBV2; D gene: .; clone size: .; J gene: TRBJ1-2; CDR3 protein: CASSDGGPGYGYTF; CDR3 DNA: TGTGCCAGCAGTGACGGGGGTCCGGGCTATGGCTACACCTTC
V gene: TRBV5-5; D gene: .; clone size: .; J gene: TRBJ1-5; CDR3 protein: CASSLGPLGGNQPQHF; CDR3 DNA: TGTGCCAGCAGCTTGGGGCCCCTAGGTGGCAATCAGCCCCAGCATTTT
V gene: TRBV20-1; D gene: TRBD1; clone size: once; J gene: TRBJ2-1; CDR3 protein: CSASLTGGSYNEQFF; CDR3 DNA: TGCAGTGCTAGTTTGACAGGGGGCTCCTACAATGAGCAGTTCTTC
V gene: TRBV11-2; D gene: .; clone size: .; J gene: TRBJ2-7; CDR3 protein: CASSLGSGPSYEQYF; CDR3 DNA: TGTGCCAGCAGCTTAGGAAGCGGGCCATCCTACGAGCAGTACTTC
V gene: TRBV7-9; D gene: TRBD1; clone size: .; J gene: TRBJ1-4; CDR3 protein: CASSRRQGNEKLFF; CDR3 DNA: TGTGCCAGCAGCCGCAGACAGGGAAATGAAAAACTGTTTTTT
V gene: TRBV28; D gene: .; clone size: .; J gene: TRBJ2-6; CDR3 protein: CASSLSAGANVLTF; CDR3 DNA: TGTGCCAGCAGTTTATCTGCTGGGGCCAACGTCCTGACTTTC
V gene: TRBV21-1; D gene: .; clone size: .; J gene: TRBJ2-4; CDR3 protein: CASRWRRDRPKNIQYF; CDR3 DNA: TGTGCCAGCAGATGGAGGCGCGACAGGCCCAAAAACATTCAGTACTTC
V gene: TRBV7-3; D gene: .; clone size: .; J gene: TRBJ2-5; CDR3 protein: CASSFGGWGETQYF; CDR3 DNA: TGTGCCAGCAGCTTTGGTGGGTGGGGCGAGACCCAGTACTTC
V gene: TRBV5-6; D gene: .; clone size: .; J gene: TRBJ2-6; CDR3 protein: CASSRGFSGANVLTF; CDR3 DNA: TGTGCCAGCAGCAGAGGGTTTTCTGGGGCCAACGTCCTGACTTTC
V gene: TRBV6-5; D gene: .; clone size: .; J gene: TRBJ1-5; CDR3 protein: CASRRQVGQPQHF; CDR3 DNA: TGTGCCAGCAGGCGACAGGTTGGTCAGCCCCAGCATTTT
V gene: TRBV23-1; D gene: .; clone size: .; J gene: TRBJ1-4; CDR3 protein: CASSHALRERSEKLFF; CDR3 DNA: TGCGCCAGCAGTCACGCCCTCCGGGAGAGGAGCGAAAAACTGTTTTTT
V gene: TRBV10-3; D gene: .; clone size: .; J gene: TRBJ2-2; CDR3 protein: CAISPTETGELFF; CDR3 DNA: TGTGCCATCAGTCCGACAGAGACCGGGGAGCTGTTTTTT
V gene: TRBV5-8; D gene: .; clone size: .; J gene: TRBJ2-5; CDR3 protein: CASSRTKTGWETQYF; CDR3 DNA: TGTGCCAGCAGCCGCACTAAGACGGGGTGGGAGACCCAGTACTTC
V gene: TRBV5-1; D gene: TRBD1; clone size: .; J gene: TRBJ1-2; CDR3 protein: CASSLDRGHNYGYTF; CDR3 DNA: TGCGCCAGCAGCTTGGACAGGGGGCATAACTATGGCTACACCTTC
V gene: TRBV9; D gene: .; clone size: .; J gene: TRBJ1-1; CDR3 protein: CASSVHGNTEAFF; CDR3 DNA: TGTGCCAGCAGCGTCCACGGTAACACTGAAGCTTTCTTT
V gene: TRBV7-8; D gene: TRBD1; clone size: .; J gene: TRBJ1-1; CDR3 protein: CASSRGGQDYTEAFF; CDR3 DNA: TGTGCCAGCAGCCGAGGGGGACAGGACTACACTGAAGCTTTCTTT
V gene: TRBV19; D gene: .; clone size: .; J gene: TRBJ2-3; CDR3 protein: CASIERDSTTDTQYF; CDR3 DNA: TGTGCCAGTATTGAACGGGATTCGACCACAGATACGCAGTATTTT
V gene: TRBV28; D gene: .; clone size: .; J gene: TRBJ2-5; CDR3 protein: CASSSQLKETQYF; CDR3 DNA: TGTGCCAGCAGTTCCCAACTCAAAGAGACCCAGTACTTC
V gene: TRBV19; D gene: TRBD1; clone size: .; J gene: TRBJ1-2; CDR3 protein: CASKKLGQGNYGYTF; CDR3 DNA: TGTGCCAGTAAAAAACTTGGACAGGGGAATTATGGCTACACCTTC
V gene: TRBV14; D gene: TRBD1; clone size: .; J gene: TRBJ1-2; CDR3 protein: CASSHLGTGRDGYTF; CDR3 DNA: TGTGCCAGCAGCCACCTCGGGACAGGGCGGGATGGCTACACCTTC
V gene: TRBV28; D gene: .; clone size: .; J gene: TRBJ1-2; CDR3 protein: CASSLNSGSLLDGYTF; CDR3 DNA: TGTGCCAGCAGTCTCAACTCAGGGTCCCTCTTAGATGGCTACACCTTC
V gene: TRBV5-1; D gene: .; clone size: .; J gene: TRBJ2-1; CDR3 protein: CASSLGPSYNEQFF; CDR3 DNA: TGCGCCAGCAGCTTGGGCCCTAGCTACAATGAGCAGTTCTTC
V gene: TRBV24-1; D gene: .; clone size: .; J gene: TRBJ2-1; CDR3 protein: CATSDLGGYYNEQFF; CDR3 DNA: TGTGCCACCAGTGATTTGGGAGGTTATTACAATGAGCAGTTCTTC
V gene: TRBV5-5; D gene: TRBD1; clone size: .; J gene: TRBJ1-1; CDR3 protein: CASSYPADRGQKPEEAFF; CDR3 DNA: TGTGCCAGCAGCTACCCAGCGGACAGGGGACAAAAACCAGAGGAGGCTTTCTTT
V gene: TRBV12-5; D gene: TRBD2; clone size: .; J gene: TRBJ2-1; CDR3 protein: CASGTGLAGVNEQFF; CDR3 DNA: TGTGCTAGTGGGACTGGACTAGCGGGGGTTAATGAGCAGTTCTTC
V gene: TRBV5-8; D gene: TRBD1; clone size: .; J gene: TRBJ1-5; CDR3 protein: CASSSYRDRGHSNQPQHF; CDR3 DNA: TGTGCCAGCAGCTCCTACCGGGACAGGGGGCATAGCAATCAGCCCCAGCATTTT
V gene: TRBV6-5; D gene: .; clone size: .; J gene: TRBJ2-5; CDR3 protein: CASSYGQTKTQYF; CDR3 DNA: TGTGCCAGCAGTTACGGACAAACAAAGACCCAGTACTTC
V gene: TRBV3-1/TRBV3-2; D gene: TRBD1; clone size: once; J gene: TRBJ2-1; CDR3 protein: CASSQSGTGGAGRNEQFF; CDR3 DNA: TGTGCCAGCAGCCAGTCCGGGACAGGGGGCGCTGGGCGAAATGAGCAGTTCTTC
V gene: TRBV7-8; D gene: TRBD1; clone size: .; J gene: TRBJ2-7; CDR3 protein: CASSSGWDSPYEQYF; CDR3 DNA: TGTGCCAGCAGCTCCGGATGGGACAGTCCCTACGAGCAGTACTTC
V gene: TRBV7-9; D gene: .; clone size: once; J gene: TRBJ1-1; CDR3 protein: CASSFSRGGWTAGTEAFF; CDR3 DNA: TGTGCCAGCAGCTTTTCCCGGGGGGGGTGGACAGCGGGTACTGAAGCTTTCTTT
V gene: TRBV19; D gene: .; clone size: .; J gene: TRBJ1-3; CDR3 protein: CASTESGMRDGNTIYF; CDR3 DNA: TGTGCCAGTACGGAATCAGGGATGCGGGACGGAAACACCATATATTTT